One and the same sample provided the 30 T cell receptor beta chains below, sequenced in a study of shared clonotypes between healthy human individuals. Clones were sequenced by immunoSEQ multiplex PCR, and TCRdb holds only the in-frame ones, with some missing. Of 2 million to 3 million clones in the sample, 93% were seen once. Sequenced sample: naive CD4+ T cells from PBMCs. Regarding subset: CD45RA+ positively selected. The origin of the receptors is a young man in good health. Some clones in this sample may be carry-over from other donors' samples.

V is TRBV27 and J is TRBJ2-3; no definite D call. The ends were cut back, 6 bases at V and 2 bases at J, with 15 bases in the middle. Germline CDR1 and CDR2: MNHEY and SMNVEV (reference sequence). The CDR3 sequence is 15 residues long. The CDR3 loop reads CASSLLGLFTDTQYF. The CDR3 DNA reads as TGTGCCAGCAGCTTGCTTGGGCTATTCACAGATACGCAGTATTTT.

V is TRBV6-5 and J is TRBJ2-3; D gene uncertain. The CDR3 is 13 amino acids. CDR1 MNHEY and CDR2 SVGAGI come from the germline V gene. The V end lost 8 bases, the J end lost 1 base, and 10 bases lay between the germline ends. This chain's CDR3 is CASWGRGTDTQYF. The CDR3 DNA reads as TGTGCCAGCTGGGGAAGGGGCACAGATACGCAGTATTTT.

This chain joins TRBV2 and TRBJ2-3, with D uncertain. The V and J ends lost 5 bases and 4 bases respectively, with 19 bases between them. The CDR3 is made up of 16 amino acids. Germline CDR1 SNHLY, CDR2 FYNNEI. The CDR3 spells CASSPFRGRTPDTQYF. DNA for the CDR3: TGTGCCAGCAGTCCCTTCCGAGGACGGACGCCAGATACGCAGTATTTT.

The rearrangement uses TRBV7-3 and TRBJ2-7; 10 nucleotides line up with TRBD1. Germline V gene data show CDR1 as SGHTA and CDR2 as FQGTGA. Unmatched junction bases numbered 5, after V lost 6 bases and J lost 6 bases. There are 13 residues in the CDR3. The CDR3 coding sequence is TGTGCCAGCAGGTCGGGACAGGGGTTCGAGCAGTACTTC. It yields the protein CASRSGQGFEQYF.

This chain connects TRBV4-2 to TRBJ2-2, with 13 bases identical to TRBD2. J lost 4 bases, V lost 1 base, and 9 bases had no gene match. CDR3 length: 19 residues. Germline CDR1 and CDR2: LGHNA and YNFKEQ. The CDR3 DNA sequence: TGTGCCAGCAGCCAAGCCGGGACTAGCGGGACATCCTTCACCGGGGAGCTGTTTTTT. Protein product: CASSQAGTSGTSFTGELFF.

To note about this clone: Other DNA sequences in the sample encode the same CDR3. This chain uses TRBV5-1 with TRBJ2-7; 7 bases match TRBD2. The V and J ends lost 0 bases and 0 bases, in that order; junction bases with no gene match: 0. In germline, CDR1 is SGHRS, CDR2 YFSETQ. The CDR3 length is 14 residues. CDR3 coding DNA: TGCGCCAGCAGCTTGGTAGCGGGCTCCTACGAGCAGTACTTC. It specifies CASSLVAGSYEQYF.

This clone was recorded once. The V call is TRBV5-1, the J call TRBJ2-7, with D tentatively TRBD1 (6 bases). This CDR3 spans 13 amino acids. Germline values: CDR1 SGHRS, CDR2 YFSETQ. V was pared by 4 bases and J by 5 bases, with 13 bases between. The CDR3 nucleotides read TGCGCCAGCAGCAGTTCAGGGGCCCACGAGCAGTACTTC. It specifies CASSSSGAHEQYF.

On this clone: This CDR3 is also generated by other DNA sequences in the sample. The chain recombines TRBV10-3 with TRBJ2-7; D uncertain. V dropped 3 bases and J dropped 5 bases, with 5 bases sitting between them. There are 11 residues in the CDR3. The germline V gene has CDR1 ENHRY and CDR2 SYGVKD. The CDR3 DNA reads as TGTGCCATCAGTGATCGTGACGAGCAGTACTTC. Its protein product is CAISDRDEQYF.

As for this clone: This specimen includes other DNA sequences encoding the same CDR3. The chain has TRBV5-1 and TRBJ2-3, with 10 bases matching TRBD2. J was trimmed by 2 bases and V by 4 bases; bases with no gene match: 1. Germline V gene data show CDR1 as SGHRS and CDR2 as YFSETQ. The CDR3 runs 14 residues. The CDR3 sequence: CASSLAGVTDTQYF. CDR3 DNA: TGCGCCAGCAGCCTAGCGGGGGTCACAGATACGCAGTATTTT.

CDR3 sequence: CASRPGQRPYEQYF. The CDR3 bases are TGCGCCAGCAGGCCGGGACAGCGTCCCTACGAGCAGTACTTC. The gene calls are TRBV10-1 and TRBJ2-7, with 7 bases fitting TRBD1. From germline, CDR1 is WNHNN and CDR2 SYGVQD (reference sequence). The CDR3 is 14 amino acids. With V trimmed by 6 bases and J by 2 bases, 7 bases remained unmatched.

CDR3 DNA sequence: TGTGCCAGCAGCTCTTGGAGTAGCGGGAGGTCGTACGAGCAGTACTTC. Its protein product is CASSSWSSGRSYEQYF. J is TRBJ2-7 and V is TRBV7-8, with 10 bases matching TRBD2. Unmatched junction bases numbered 10, after V lost 4 bases and J lost 4 bases. Germline values: CDR1 SGHVS, CDR2 FQNEAQ. This CDR3 has 16 residues.

CDR3 coding DNA: TGTGCCAGCAGCCCCTTAGCGGGAGCCCCTTACAATGAGCAGTTCTTC. Translated: CASSPLAGAPYNEQFF. The chain carries TRBV7-9 and TRBJ2-1; 9 nucleotides match TRBD2. The CDR3 spans 16 residues. CDR1 is SEHNR, CDR2 FQNEAQ, per germline (reference sequence). The junction had 9 bases not matched to a gene; V was cut back by 5 bases and J by 4 bases. Full variable domain (outside the CDR3, taken from reference TRBV7-9 and TRBJ2-1): DTGVSQNPRHKITKRGQNVTFRCDPISEHNRLYWYRQTLGQGPEFLTYFQNEAQLEKSRLLSDRFSAERPKGSFSTLEIQRTEQGDSAMYLCASSPLAGAPYNEQFFGPGTRLTVL.

This clone was seen a single time. The sample has other DNA sequences that encode this CDR3 too. The rearrangement links TRBV29-1 to TRBJ2-3; a possible D gene is TRBD2 (6 bases). From germline, CDR1 is SQVTM and CDR2 ANQGSEA. The CDR3 is 12 residues long. V gave up 5 bases and J gave up 4 bases, with 10 bases separating them. The CDR3 here is CSVSSGADTQYF. The CDR3 DNA follows: TGCAGCGTTTCGTCGGGGGCAGATACGCAGTATTTT.

The chain links TRBV5-1 to TRBJ2-2; 11 bases align to TRBD1. Germline-derived CDR1 and CDR2 are SGHRS and YFSETQ. The junction had 11 bases not matched to a gene; V was cut back by 4 bases and J by 6 bases. The CDR3 contains 17 residues. The CDR3 region has the DNA TGCGCCAGCAGCCCCAACCCGGGGACAGGGGGGCCCGGGGAGCTGTTTTTT. This codes for CASSPNPGTGGPGELFF.

The chain combines TRBV7-9 with TRBJ1-1; a weak D match, TRBD1 (6 bases). Germline V gene lookup returns CDR1 SEHNR and CDR2 FQNEAQ (reference sequence). CDR3 size: 15 residues. Deletions cut 3 bases from V and 3 bases from J, with 14 bases between. This chain's CDR3 is CASSFWGLGDTEAFF. The CDR3 DNA is TGTGCCAGCAGCTTCTGGGGGCTGGGGGACACTGAAGCTTTCTTT.

V usage is TRBV25-1 and J usage is TRBJ2-5; 8 nucleotides line up with TRBD1. With V trimmed by 0 bases and J by 4 bases, 1 base remained unmatched. CDR1 and CDR2 from the germline V gene are MGHDK and SYGVNS. The CDR3 is 14 amino acids. This chain's CDR3 is CASSEYRGRETQYF. In DNA, the CDR3 is TGTGCCAGCAGTGAATACAGGGGGCGAGAGACCCAGTACTTC. The full variable domain, with the rest looked up from reference TRBV25-1 and TRBJ2-5, is EADIYQTPRYLVIGTGKKITLECSQTMGHDKMYWYQQDPGMELHLIHYSYGVNSTEKGDLSSESTVSRIRTEHFPLTLESARPSHTSQYLCASSEYRGRETQYFGPGTRLLVL.

The chain links TRBV5-1 to TRBJ2-1; tentatively, D is TRBD1 (6 bases). Germline CDR1 reads SGHRS; CDR2 reads YFSETQ. This CDR3 has 15 residues. Trimming removed 4 bases at V and 3 bases at J, with 14 bases between. The CDR3 DNA follows: TGCGCCAGCAGCGACCGGGACATCCTCTACAATGAGCAGTTCTTC. It specifies CASSDRDILYNEQFF.

This clone appeared a few times. The V and J genes are TRBV11-2 and TRBJ1-2; D gene uncertain. V was shortened by 5 bases and J by 2 bases, with 18 bases between the two germline ends. The CDR3 has 16 residues. Per the germline V gene, CDR1 is SGHAT and CDR2 is FQNNGV. The CDR3: CASSPQTRHGNYGYTF. CDR3 in DNA: TGTGCCAGCAGCCCCCAGACCCGACACGGGAACTATGGCTACACCTTC.

The chain combines TRBV6-5 with TRBJ1-2; a weak D match, TRBD1 (6 bases). Per the germline V gene, CDR1 is MNHEY and CDR2 is SVGAGI. With 6 bases removed from V and 7 bases from J, the gap between germline ends came to 12 bases. The CDR3 loop spans 12 amino acids. The CDR3 sequence is CASRYRAGGYTF. CDR3 coding DNA: TGTGCCAGCAGGTACAGGGCTGGTGGCTACACCTTC.

This chain links TRBV28 with TRBJ2-7; 7 bases map to TRBD1. The CDR3 has 13 amino acids. Germline V gene lookup returns CDR1 MDHEN and CDR2 SYDVKM. The junction had 6 bases not matched to a gene; V was cut back by 4 bases and J by 6 bases. CDR3 amino acids: CASSSGTATEQYF. CDR3 in DNA: TGTGCCAGCAGTTCGGGGACAGCAACCGAGCAGTACTTC.

This chain connects TRBV7-3 to TRBJ2-3; a weak D match, TRBD2 (6 bases). The CDR3 length is 15 residues. The germline gives CDR1 SGHTA, CDR2 FQGTGA. V lost 5 bases and J 4 bases, leaving 16 bases between the germline ends. The CDR3 bases are TGTGCCAGCAGCCCTCAACCGGGAGACCCAGATACGCAGTATTTT. This gives the protein CASSPQPGDPDTQYF.

V and J are TRBV4-1 and TRBJ2-1; D gene uncertain. CDR1 and CDR2 (germline): MGHRA, YSYEKL. V was pared by 1 base and J by 6 bases, with 10 bases between. The CDR3 loop spans 14 amino acids. The CDR3 DNA reads as TGCGCCAGCAGCCAAGGTGCCCAGTCCAATGAGCAGTTCTTC. It yields the protein CASSQGAQSNEQFF.

The CDR3 DNA reads TGCGCCAGCAGCCAAGACCATACCTCTGGGGCCAACGTCCTGACTTTC. It codes for CASSQDHTSGANVLTF. The chain has TRBV4-3 and TRBJ2-6; D unresolved. Germline V gene lookup returns CDR1 LGHNA and CDR2 YSLEER. Trimming shortened V by 0 bases and J by 0 bases, and 6 bases separated the two germline ends. The CDR3 contains 16 residues.

Remarks on this clone: The sample holds other DNA sequences that translate to the same CDR3. The chain combines TRBV11-2 with TRBJ2-3; D not resolved. The CDR3 length is 12 residues. V lost 3 bases to trimming and J lost 6 bases, with 7 bases between them. The germline gives CDR1 SGHAT, CDR2 FQNNGV. CDR3 amino acids: CASSLGLDTQYF. The CDR3 nucleotides are TGTGCCAGCAGCTTGGGTCTGGATACGCAGTATTTT.

The chain joins TRBV6-5 to TRBJ2-6; D is uncertain. The CDR3 extends over 15 amino acids. The germline V and J ends were trimmed by 6 bases and 0 bases, with 9 bases remaining between them. Germline values: CDR1 MNHEY, CDR2 SVGAGI. The CDR3 here is CASRSVSSGANVLTF. The CDR3 DNA reads TGTGCCAGCAGATCAGTGAGCTCTGGGGCCAACGTCCTGACTTTC.

The chain carries TRBV7-8 and TRBJ2-5, with D possibly matching TRBD1 (6 bases). Per the germline V gene, CDR1 is SGHVS and CDR2 is FQNEAQ. Trimming stripped 5 bases from V and 5 bases from J, with 12 bases between. The length of the CDR3 is 13 residues. The CDR3 DNA sequence: TGTGCCAGCAGCAAGGGGGACGAGGAGACCCAGTACTTC. It specifies CASSKGDEETQYF.

This chain connects TRBV7-3 to TRBJ2-1; D call uncertain. The germline V gene has CDR1 SGHTA and CDR2 FQGTGA. V was shortened by 4 bases and J by 3 bases, with 19 bases between the two germline ends. CDR3 length: 17 amino acids. As DNA, the CDR3 is TGTGCCAGCAGCTCCACCCCCCGGTGGCAGGACTACAATGAGCAGTTCTTC. Protein sequence: CASSSTPRWQDYNEQFF.

The chain links TRBV5-1 to TRBJ2-3, with D tentatively TRBD1 (6 bases). The germline CDR1 and CDR2 sequences are SGHRS and YFSETQ. This CDR3 region has 16 residues. V was cut by 4 bases and J by 0 bases, with 15 bases left in between. This CDR3 reads CASSLTGTHSTDTQYF. Written as DNA, the CDR3 is TGCGCCAGCAGCCTAACCGGGACACATAGCACAGATACGCAGTATTTT.

The chain carries TRBV10-3 and TRBJ2-1, with 11 bases that match TRBD2. There are 14 residues in the CDR3. CDR1 is ENHRY, CDR2 SYGVKD, per germline. With V trimmed by 4 bases and J by 4 bases, 0 bases remained unmatched. CDR3: CAISGTSGYNEQFF. For the CDR3, the DNA is TGTGCCATCAGTGGGACTAGCGGGTACAATGAGCAGTTCTTC.

The chain combines TRBV7-9 with TRBJ2-7; perhaps TRBD1 as D (6 bases). This CDR3 has 14 amino acids. Between the trimmed V and J ends, which lost 1 base and 3 bases, there was a span of 10 bases. CDR1 and CDR2 (germline): SEHNR, FQNEAQ (reference sequence). The CDR3 coding sequence is TGTGCCAGCAGCTTAGTTGGGGGCGGCTACGAGCAGTACTTC. The encoded protein is CASSLVGGGYEQYF.